This record concerns one T cell receptor (beta chain) sequence. The target antigen is unknown. Assay used: immunoSEQ multiplex PCR; TCRdb lists only in-frame clones, some missing. In the table there are fewer than 200,000 clones, approximately 92% of which are singletons. These data are taken from a study of T cell responses to AZD1222 COVID-19 vaccine. Overall study: The analysis combined second doses at about 4 or about 12 weeks. Study-level results: Donors skewed white British and female; clonal diversity was possibly underestimated. Without day 14 samples, only post-peak T cell repertoires were studied. Baseline seropositivity characterized only a handful of AZD1222 recipients.

The source of this sequence is an adult in good health. The sequencing used peripheral blood, collected on day 0 of AZD1222 vaccination.

DNA for the CDR3: TGTGCCAGCAGCCGGACTAGCGGGTTCACAGATACGCAGTATTTT. The encoded protein is CASSRTSGFTDTQYF. The rearrangement links TRBV7-6 to TRBJ2-3; 11 nucleotides agree with TRBD2. The CDR3 sequence is 15 residues long. The V gene end was trimmed by 5 bases and the J gene end by 2 bases; junction bases not matched to a gene: 3. Germline lookup yields CDR1 SGHVS and CDR2 FNYEAQ.